One sample yielded the 24 T cell receptor beta chains listed below, sequenced in a study of blood T cell repertoires in COVID-19. Repertoires were generated with immunoSEQ multiplex PCR, while TCRdb's copy carries only in-frame clones and drops some. The sample comprises about 210,000 clones, 65% to 85% of which are singletons, and about 4% rests with the top ten. Sequencing input: PBMCs or T cells enriched from blood (not recorded which). These receptors were taken from a man aged 25-45 years with acute COVID-19.

CDR3 DNA: TGTGCCAGCAGAGACGGGACAGCTACTAACTATGGCTACACCTTC. Translating it yields CASRDGTATNYGYTF. This sequence joins TRBV6-5 and TRBJ1-2, with 7 positions matching TRBD1. The V gene end was trimmed by 6 bases and the J gene end by 0 bases; junction bases not matched to a gene: 7. CDR3 length equals 15 residues. Germline lookup yields CDR1 MNHEY and CDR2 SVGAGI.

This sequence joins TRBV3-1 (or the pseudogene TRBV3-2) and TRBJ2-3, with 8 bases identical to TRBD2. The CDR3 is made up of 16 amino acids. V dropped 0 bases and J dropped 6; count of bases not matched to a gene: 8. The germline V gene has CDR1 LGHDT and CDR2 YNNKEL (reference sequence). CDR3 bases: TGTGCCAGCAGCCAAGAATACGGGGGGGCCTCGGATACGCAGTATTTT. Its translation is CASSQEYGGASDTQYF.

The chain carries TRBV3-1 (or the pseudogene TRBV3-2) and TRBJ2-7, with 8 bases that match TRBD1. The CDR3 totals 16 residues. V shed 4 bases, J shed 5 bases, and the junction held 13 bases outside the gene matches. In germline, CDR1 is LGHDT, CDR2 YNNKEL (reference sequence). Here the CDR3 reads CASSPGVWTGINEQYF. The CDR3 DNA reads TGTGCCAGCAGCCCTGGTGTCTGGACAGGGATCAACGAGCAGTACTTC.

The rearrangement joins TRBV10-3 to TRBJ2-7; 12 bases are a match to TRBD2. V shed 4 bases and J 0 bases; nucleotides not matched to a gene: 10. This CDR3 spans 18 amino acids. Germline CDR1 reads ENHRY; CDR2 reads SYGVKD. This CDR3 reads CAISGKTSGGRSSYEQYF. CDR3 nucleotide sequence: TGTGCCATCAGTGGAAAGACTAGCGGGGGCAGGAGCTCCTACGAGCAGTACTTC.

Details on this clone: One junction end disagrees with the germline gene, perhaps due to a read error. The chain combines TRBV5-1 with TRBJ2-5; 7 bases are shared with TRBD1. Germline-derived CDR1 and CDR2 are SGHRS and YFSETQ. The CDR3 totals 13 residues. The CDR3 coding sequence is TGCGCCAGCAGCCGACAGGGTCAAGAGAACCAGTACTTC. Its protein is CASSRQGQENQYF.

This clone was counted between two and nine times. This chain links TRBV7-9 with TRBJ2-2; 7 positions agree with TRBD1. The CDR3 is made up of 15 amino acids. V shed 1 base and J 9 bases; nucleotides not matched to a gene: 8. The germline V gene encodes CDR1 SEHNR and CDR2 FQNEAQ (reference sequence). CDR3 in amino acids: CASSLEGAKIRELFF. In DNA, the CDR3 is TGTGCCAGCAGCTTAGAGGGGGCTAAGATCCGGGAGCTGTTTTTT.

The chain combines TRBV29-1 with TRBJ1-3; D gene uncertain. Germline assignment: CDR1 SQVTM and CDR2 ANQGSEA. The CDR3 sequence is 13 residues long. V lost 6 bases and J 0 bases, leaving 9 bases between the germline ends. Here the CDR3 DNA reads TGCAGCGTCGGAGTTGGCTCTGGAAACACCATATATTTT. Translation: CSVGVGSGNTIYF.

This chain links TRBV7-6 with TRBJ2-7; 7 nucleotides agree with TRBD1. The ends lost 3 bases at V and 4 bases at J; junction bases unmatched: 9. Germline CDR1 and CDR2: SGHVS and FNYEAQ. This CDR3 has 15 amino acids. The chain's CDR3 is CASSLTGSGIYEQYF. DNA of the CDR3: TGTGCCAGCAGCTTGACAGGGTCGGGGATTTACGAGCAGTACTTC.

The genes are TRBV4-1 and TRBJ2-5; 10 bases map to TRBD2. Germline lookup yields CDR1 MGHRA and CDR2 YSYEKL. The CDR3 runs 15 residues. The V segment lost 2 bases and the J segment 5 bases; nucleotides outside the gene matches: 5. CDR3 nucleotide sequence: TGCGCCAGCAGCCAACCAACTAGCGGGGCCGAGACCCAGTACTTC. Amino acid sequence: CASSQPTSGAETQYF.

The chain has TRBV7-2 and TRBJ2-1; no definite D call. There are 13 residues in the CDR3. CDR1 SGHTA and CDR2 FQGNSA come from the germline V gene. V dropped 4 bases and J dropped 9 bases, with 13 bases sitting between them. CDR3 in DNA: TGTGCCAGCAGCTACAACCCTTCTGGTGAGCAGTTCTTC. This sequence encodes CASSYNPSGEQFF.

V and J are TRBV6-4 and TRBJ1-5, with D perhaps TRBD1 (5 bases). The CDR3 totals 15 residues. V gave up 10 bases and J gave up 3 bases, with 19 bases separating them. Germline assignment: CDR1 MRHNA and CDR2 SNTAGT. CDR3 region: CAMHALRGANQPQHF. DNA of the CDR3: TGTGCCATGCACGCCTTAAGGGGTGCCAATCAGCCCCAGCATTTT.

A note on this clone: The sample has other DNA sequences that encode this CDR3 too. The chain uses TRBV6-4 and TRBJ1-1, with a weak D call TRBD1 (5 bases). The V and J ends lost 5 bases and 4 bases respectively, with 11 bases between them. The CDR3 is 13 residues long. Germline lookup yields CDR1 MRHNA and CDR2 SNTAGT. The DNA of the CDR3 is TGTGCCAGCAGTTCTCAGGGAGGCACTGAAGCTTTCTTT. It encodes CASSSQGGTEAFF.

V usage is TRBV19 and J usage is TRBJ1-2, with 7 bases lining up with TRBD1. Per germline, CDR1 LNHDA and CDR2 SQIVND (reference sequence). The ends lost 10 bases at V and 5 bases at J; junction bases unmatched: 4. The CDR3 sequence is 11 residues long. The CDR3 region is CATGQVYGYTF. DNA for the CDR3: TGTGCCACAGGACAGGTGTATGGCTACACCTTC.

The chain joins TRBV10-3 to TRBJ1-5; D might be TRBD1 (6 bases). This CDR3 comprises 14 residues. With 2 bases removed from V and 6 bases from J, the gap between germline ends came to 11 bases. Germline values: CDR1 ENHRY, CDR2 SYGVKD. Here the CDR3 DNA reads TGTGCCATCAGTGAGATGGGGGGGCCTCAGCCCCAGCATTTT. It yields the protein CAISEMGGPQPQHF.

The V call is TRBV7-3, the J call TRBJ2-7, with D maybe TRBD2 (5 bases). Germline values: CDR1 SGHTA, CDR2 FQGTGA. The CDR3 is 13 amino acids. V lost 5 bases and J lost 4, with 12 bases in between. DNA for the CDR3: TGTGCCAGCAGCACCAGCAGCGGATACGAGCAGTACTTC. It encodes CASSTSSGYEQYF.

Regarding this clone: Different DNA sequences within this sample yield the same CDR3. The rearrangement links TRBV5-1 to TRBJ1-2; 10 bases map to TRBD1. The trim removed 4 bases at V and 4 bases at J, leaving 4 bases unmatched. Germline CDR1 SGHRS, CDR2 YFSETQ. The CDR3 runs to 14 residues. The CDR3 here is CASSLGQGVYGYTF. As DNA, the CDR3 is TGCGCCAGCAGCCTTGGACAGGGGGTCTATGGCTACACCTTC.

CDR3 loop: CASSQALAGGYNEQFF. The CDR3 DNA reads as TGTGCCAGCAGCCAAGCCTTGGCGGGGGGGTACAATGAGCAGTTCTTC. V and J are TRBV3-1 (or the pseudogene TRBV3-2) and TRBJ2-1, with 9 bases identical to TRBD2. The CDR3 is 16 amino acids. Looked up from germline, CDR1 is LGHDT and CDR2 is YNNKEL (reference sequence). V lost 1 base and J lost 4; bases outside the gene matches: 5.

The chain joins TRBV6-5 to TRBJ1-1; 7 bases match TRBD1. Germline-derived CDR1 and CDR2 are MNHEY and SVGAGI. Trimming cost V 10 bases and J 1 base; bases outside gene matches: 3. CDR3 length: 12 amino acids. The CDR3 sequence is CATYRGNTEAFF. The DNA of the CDR3 is TGTGCCACCTACAGGGGGAACACTGAAGCTTTCTTT.

The V gene is TRBV10-2, the J gene TRBJ2-7; TRBD2 matches 8 bases. Germline values: CDR1 WSHSY, CDR2 SAAADI. The CDR3 runs to 13 residues. Losses at the gene ends were 5 bases for V and 4 bases for J; bases not matched to a gene: 4. The CDR3 reads CASSTGGGYEQYF. The CDR3 DNA reads as TGCGCCAGCAGTACCGGGGGGGGTTACGAGCAGTACTTC.

The CDR3 region is CASKVGGSTDTQYF. The CDR3 region has the DNA TGCGCCAGCAAAGTAGGCGGTAGCACAGATACGCAGTATTTT. The chain carries TRBV5-1 and TRBJ2-3; the D is unclear. The CDR3 sequence is 14 residues long. V lost 6 bases to trimming and J lost 0 bases, with 11 bases between them. CDR1 SGHRS and CDR2 YFSETQ come from the germline V gene.

The chain recombines TRBV18 with TRBJ1-1; 8 bases agree with TRBD1. The germline gives CDR1 KGHSH, CDR2 LQKENI. This CDR3 comprises 18 residues. V was pared by 3 bases and J by 2 bases, with 14 bases of the junction left unmatched. The CDR3 bases are TGTGCCAGCTCACCGCTTCACCTAGCCGACAGGGGTAACACTGAAGCTTTCTTT. Amino acid sequence: CASSPLHLADRGNTEAFF.

The chain joins TRBV19 to TRBJ2-1; 7 bases map to TRBD1. The CDR3 spans 18 residues. V was clipped by 0 bases and J by 2 bases; unmatched bases: 10. Germline CDR1 and CDR2: LNHDA and SQIVND (reference sequence). Written as DNA, the CDR3 is TGTGCCAGTAGTATAGAGCCCGAGACAGGGCCCACCTACAATGAGCAGTTCTTC. The encoded protein is CASSIEPETGPTYNEQFF.

The rearrangement uses TRBV19 and TRBJ1-1, with 8 nucleotides matching TRBD1. The V segment lost 5 bases and the J segment 3 bases; nucleotides outside the gene matches: 11. CDR3 size: 16 residues. The germline V gene has CDR1 LNHDA and CDR2 SQIVND (reference sequence). The CDR3 DNA sequence: TGTGCCAGTAGTCCCTCGGCAGGGGACAGGCACACTGAAGCTTTCTTT. Protein: CASSPSAGDRHTEAFF.

This chain links TRBV5-1 with TRBJ2-3, with 12 nucleotides matching TRBD2. The CDR3 has 14 amino acids. Germline-derived CDR1 and CDR2 are SGHRS and YFSETQ. Trimming removed 5 bases from V and 14 bases from J; junction bases left unmatched: 12. The CDR3: CASSPSGGAESRYF. The CDR3 DNA sequence: TGCGCCAGCAGTCCTAGCGGGGGGGCCGAAAGCCGGTATTTT.